One sample yielded the 20 T cell receptor beta chains listed below, sequenced in a study of blood T cell repertoires in COVID-19. Assay: immunoSEQ multiplex PCR; the TCRdb copy retains only in-frame clones and omits some. Found here are over 300,000 clones, 90% of them singletons; the top ten hold roughly 6.8%. What was sequenced was peripheral blood. The receptors here all came from a man aged 18 to 29 with active or convalescent COVID-19.

The sample holds one count of this clone. The gene calls are TRBV4-3 and TRBJ1-5; possible D gene TRBD1, 6 bases. V lost 5 bases, J lost 6 bases, and 14 bases lay in between. The germline V gene encodes CDR1 LGHNA and CDR2 YSLEER. The CDR3 sequence is 14 residues long. The DNA for the CDR3 is TGCGCCAGCAGCTATACAGGGTCGGGTCAGCCCCAGCATTTT. It encodes CASSYTGSGQPQHF.

The chain joins TRBV28 to TRBJ2-5; tentatively, D is TRBD2 (5 bases). Looked up from germline, CDR1 is MDHEN and CDR2 is SYDVKM. CDR3 length: 15 amino acids. Trimming pared 3 bases from V and 3 bases from J, leaving 14 bases between. In nucleotides, the CDR3 is TGTGCCAGCAGTTTCTCCCGACTACGAGAAGAGACCCAGTACTTC. It specifies CASSFSRLREETQYF.

The chain recombines TRBV3-1 (or the pseudogene TRBV3-2) with TRBJ2-7; 11 bases agree with TRBD2. After removal of 4 bases from V and 6 bases from J, the junction contained 5 bases not matched to a gene. Germline V CDR1 and CDR2: LGHDT, YNNKEL (reference sequence). The CDR3 is 14 amino acids. CDR3 protein: CASSLRLAGTEQYF. CDR3 nucleotide sequence: TGTGCCAGCAGCCTTAGACTAGCGGGGACCGAGCAGTACTTC.

The chain uses TRBV3-1 (or the pseudogene TRBV3-2) and TRBJ2-3; 8 bases match TRBD2. The trim removed 2 bases at V and 2 bases at J, leaving 9 bases unmatched. CDR1 and CDR2 (germline): LGHDT, YNNKEL (reference sequence). This CDR3 has 17 residues. The CDR3 DNA sequence: TGTGCCAGCAGCCAAAAAGGGGGACTAGACGACACAGATACGCAGTATTTT. Translating it yields CASSQKGGLDDTDTQYF.

The CDR3 region is CASSWDSKNIQYF. Written as DNA, the CDR3 is TGTGCCAGCTCTTGGGACAGCAAAAACATTCAGTACTTC. The gene calls are TRBV18 and TRBJ2-4, with 7 nucleotides matching TRBD1. Germline assignment: CDR1 KGHSH and CDR2 LQKENI. Trimming at V came to 6 bases and at J to 3 bases, leaving 2 bases not matched to a gene. This CDR3 is 13 amino acids long.

CDR3 sequence (DNA): TGTGCCAGCAGCCAGGGCAGTTGGACCGGGGAGCTGTTTTTT. It encodes CASSQGSWTGELFF. The genes are TRBV3-1 (or the pseudogene TRBV3-2) and TRBJ2-2; D call uncertain. Trimming took 3 bases from V and 5 from J, leaving 10 bases between them. Germline CDR1 is LGHDT and CDR2 is YNNKEL (reference sequence). CDR3 length: 14 residues.

This sequence joins TRBV4-3 and TRBJ2-7; tentatively, D is TRBD2 (6 bases). CDR3 length: 16 amino acids. Looked up from germline, CDR1 is LGHNA and CDR2 is YSLEER. The V end was cut by 0 bases, the J end by 0 bases, with 12 bases between. The CDR3 region is CASSQDRAGHSYEQYF. The CDR3, as DNA: TGCGCCAGCAGCCAAGACAGAGCGGGCCACTCCTACGAGCAGTACTTC.

As to this clone: The same CDR3 also results from other DNA sequences found in this sample. The rearrangement joins TRBV6-2 or TRBV6-3 to TRBJ1-1; TRBD1 matches 7 bases. The CDR3 loop spans 13 amino acids. V trimming: 6 bases; J trimming: 5 bases; junction bases outside the gene matches: 6. CDR1 MNHEY and CDR2 SVGEGT come from the germline V gene. The CDR3 loop reads CASRYRGGTEAFF. In DNA form, the CDR3 reads TGTGCCAGCAGGTACAGGGGTGGGACTGAAGCTTTCTTT.

The rearrangement joins TRBV18 to TRBJ2-1; 13 bases match TRBD2. The CDR3 runs 17 residues. Germline values: CDR1 KGHSH, CDR2 LQKENI. Unmatched junction bases numbered 4, after V lost 0 bases and J lost 5 bases. The CDR3 sequence: CASSPPGGLAGDNEQFF. The CDR3 DNA follows: TGTGCCAGCTCACCACCCGGCGGACTAGCGGGGGACAATGAGCAGTTCTTC.

This sequence joins TRBV28 and TRBJ2-5; 7 bases align to TRBD2. Losses at the gene ends were 5 bases for V and 6 bases for J; bases not matched to a gene: 18. CDR3 size: 17 residues. CDR1 and CDR2 (germline): MDHEN, SYDVKM. CDR3 coding DNA: TGTGCCAGCAGTGCCCCCGCCCCGGGGGGAGCGGGGAAGACCCAGTACTTC. Residues: CASSAPAPGGAGKTQYF.

Comments on this clone: Mismatch with germline at one junction end may stem from a read error. The chain joins TRBV2 to TRBJ2-7, with 8 bases identical to TRBD2. The CDR3 covers 15 residues. Germline V gene lookup returns CDR1 SNHLY and CDR2 FYNNEI. The CDR3, as DNA: TGTGCCAGTAGTGAAAGGGGACTAGTGGCGGACGAGCAGTACTTC. This sequence encodes CASSERGLVADEQYF.

The chain uses TRBV4-3 and TRBJ2-5; TRBD1 might be the D (5 bases). Trimming left V 1 base short and J 3 bases short, with 12 bases between. This CDR3 has 15 residues. Germline V gene sequence: CDR1 LGHNA, CDR2 YSLEER. CDR3 DNA: TGCGCCAGCAGCCAAGCGAGGACAACCGAAGAGACCCAGTACTTC. This encodes CASSQARTTEETQYF.

The rearrangement joins TRBV18 to TRBJ2-1; 10 bases are shared with TRBD2. CDR1 is KGHSH, CDR2 LQKENI, per germline. The CDR3 has 16 amino acids. V was pared by 3 bases and J by 6 bases, with 8 bases of the junction left unmatched. CDR3 residues: CASSPVRTSGFNEQFF. The CDR3 DNA reads as TGTGCCAGCTCACCCGTCAGGACTAGCGGATTCAATGAGCAGTTCTTC.

The rearrangement uses TRBV10-1 and TRBJ2-1; 10 bases agree with TRBD2. The CDR3 loop spans 17 amino acids. With V trimmed by 0 bases and J by 7 bases, 9 bases remained unmatched. Germline V CDR1 and CDR2: WNHNN, SYGVQD (reference sequence). CDR3 in amino acids: CASSESNSSGSSNEQFF. The CDR3 bases are TGCGCCAGCAGTGAGTCGAACTCTAGCGGGAGTAGTAATGAGCAGTTCTTC.

The chain employs TRBV3-1 (or the pseudogene TRBV3-2) and TRBJ2-1, with TRBD1 as a possible D gene (5 bases). The germline gives CDR1 LGHDT, CDR2 YNNKEL (reference sequence). This CDR3 has 15 amino acids. V gave up 7 bases and J gave up 5 bases, with 18 bases separating them. CDR3 amino acids: CASTPQGTENNEQFF. In DNA form, the CDR3 reads TGTGCCAGCACCCCCCAGGGAACGGAAAACAATGAGCAGTTCTTC.

A note on this clone: Distinct nucleotide sequences in the sample also encode this CDR3. The gene calls are TRBV28 and TRBJ1-2, with D unclear. V was shortened by 4 bases and J by 5 bases, with 8 bases between the two germline ends. The CDR3 length is 12 residues. Germline V lookup: CDR1 MDHEN, CDR2 SYDVKM. The CDR3 nucleotides are TGTGCCAGCAGTTCTGGAGGATATGGCTACACCTTC. Translating gives CASSSGGYGYTF.

Notes on this clone: The sample carries other DNA sequences with the same CDR3. J is TRBJ1-1 and V is TRBV2, with 9 bases fitting TRBD1. Trimming took 8 bases from V and 1 from J; bases not matched to a gene: 2. Germline values: CDR1 SNHLY, CDR2 FYNNEI. This CDR3 has 13 residues. For the CDR3, the DNA is TGTGCCAGCCGGGACAGGGAGAACACTGAAGCTTTCTTT. Its protein is CASRDRENTEAFF.

The V and J genes are TRBV28 and TRBJ2-7; 9 nucleotides agree with TRBD2. The CDR3 runs 16 residues. Losses at the gene ends were 6 bases for V and 2 bases for J; bases not matched to a gene: 11. Germline-derived CDR1 and CDR2 are MDHEN and SYDVKM. CDR3 coding DNA: TGTGCCAGCAGCCAAGGTGGCGTAGCGGGGGCCTACGAGCAGTACTTC. Its translation: CASSQGGVAGAYEQYF.

V is TRBV15 and J is TRBJ2-2; no reliable D call. CDR1 and CDR2 from the germline V gene are LNHNV and YYDKDF (reference sequence). V was cut by 3 bases and J by 3 bases, with 8 bases left in between. The CDR3 covers 14 residues. This CDR3 reads CATSSTKYTGELFF. CDR3 in DNA: TGTGCCACCAGCAGCACAAAATACACCGGGGAGCTGTTTTTT. Drawing the rest from reference TRBV15 and TRBJ2-2, the complete variable domain is DAMVIQNPRYQVTQFGKPVTLSCSQTLNHNVMYWYQQKSSQAPKLLFHYYDKDFNNEADTPDNFQSRRPNTSFCFLDIRSPGLGDTAMYLCATSSTKYTGELFFGEGSRLTVL.

The chain joins TRBV18 to TRBJ1-1; 8 bases are a match to TRBD1. V was clipped by 6 bases and J by 2 bases; unmatched bases: 5. The V gene's germline CDR1 is KGHSH and CDR2 LQKENI. The CDR3 loop spans 14 amino acids. The CDR3 sequence: CASSYGQGNTEAFF. The CDR3 DNA sequence: TGTGCCAGCTCGTACGGACAGGGCAACACTGAAGCTTTCTTT. The full variable domain, in which reference TRBV18 and TRBJ1-1 provide the parts outside the CDR3, is NAGVMQNPRHLVRRRGQEARLRCSPMKGHSHVYWYRQLPEEGLKFMVYLQKENIIDESGMPKERFSAEFPKEGPSILRIQQVVRGDSAAYFCASSYGQGNTEAFFGQGTRLTVV.